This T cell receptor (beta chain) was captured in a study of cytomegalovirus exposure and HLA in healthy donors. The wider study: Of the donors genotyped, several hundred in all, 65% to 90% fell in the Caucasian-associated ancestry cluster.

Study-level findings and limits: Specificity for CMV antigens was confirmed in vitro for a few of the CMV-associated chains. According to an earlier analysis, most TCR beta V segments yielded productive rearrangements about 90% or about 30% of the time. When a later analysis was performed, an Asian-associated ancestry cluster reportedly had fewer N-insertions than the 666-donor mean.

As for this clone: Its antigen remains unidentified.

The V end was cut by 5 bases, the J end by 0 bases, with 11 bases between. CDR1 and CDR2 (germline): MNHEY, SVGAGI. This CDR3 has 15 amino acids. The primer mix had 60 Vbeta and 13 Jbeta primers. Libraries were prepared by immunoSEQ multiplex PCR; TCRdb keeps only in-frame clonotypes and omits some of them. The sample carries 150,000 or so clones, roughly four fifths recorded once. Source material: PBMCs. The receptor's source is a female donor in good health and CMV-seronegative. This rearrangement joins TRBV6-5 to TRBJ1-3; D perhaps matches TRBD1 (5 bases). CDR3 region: CASSRTQFSGNTIYF. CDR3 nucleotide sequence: TGTGCCAGCAGTCGGACACAATTCTCTGGAAACACCATATATTTT.